The rows below give T cell receptor beta chains drawn from one sample of a study of CD8+ T cells in alopecia areata. Repertoires were generated with immunoSEQ multiplex PCR, while TCRdb's copy carries only in-frame clones and drops some. The sample yields 150,000 to 200,000 clones, around three fifths seen once. The sample in question was CD4+ T cells sorted from blood, obtained at week 24, from a patient treated with tofacitinib. The receptor source for this set is a human donor with alopecia areata. The CDR3 runs from the conserved cysteine through the conserved F or W. D genes are given only for firm matches. Part of the rows lack a size; the others show once, few, many or a class for expanded clones.

D	V	J	size	CDR3	DNA
TRBD1	TRBV7-2	TRBJ2-7	-	CASSPQTGPNEQYF	TGTGCCAGCAGCCCCCAGACAGGGCCGAACGAGCAGTACTTC
-	TRBV7-2	TRBJ2-7	few	CASSALGGLFYEQYF	TGTGCCAGCAGCGCCCTGGGGGGATTATTTTACGAGCAGTACTTC
-	TRBV7-6	TRBJ2-2	few	CASSLDNTGELFF	TGTGCCAGCAGCTTAGACAACACCGGGGAGCTGTTTTTT
-	TRBV30	TRBJ1-1	-	CAWRRGPMNTEAFF	TGTGCCTGGAGGAGAGGACCTATGAACACTGAAGCTTTCTTT
-	TRBV29-1	TRBJ1-2	-	CSVLHLQGRLF	TGCAGCGTTTTGCATCTACAGGGAAGGCTCTTC
-	TRBV29-1	TRBJ2-1	-	CSVRDSINEQFF	TGCAGCGTGCGGGACAGTATCAATGAGCAGTTCTTC
-	TRBV5-6	TRBJ1-2	-	CASSSEDGYTF	TGTGCCAGCAGCTCTGAGGATGGCTACACCTTC
-	TRBV30	TRBJ1-2	-	CAGGGGPGYGYTF	TGTGCCGGAGGGGGGGGCCCCGGCTATGGCTACACCTTC
-	TRBV7-2	TRBJ2-1	once	CASSLEAVGGNEQFF	TGTGCCAGCAGCTTAGAGGCGGTGGGCGGGAATGAGCAGTTCTTC
-	TRBV29-1	TRBJ1-1	-	CSVSSRGVAFF	TGCAGCGTTTCGTCACGGGGAGTTGCTTTCTTT
-	TRBV30	TRBJ1-5	-	CAWRQGNQPQHF	TGTGCCTGGAGACAGGGCAATCAGCCCCAGCATTTT
TRBD1	TRBV6-1	TRBJ1-4	-	CASNPGQGGEKLFF	TGTGCCTCAAACCCGGGACAGGGAGGCGAAAAACTGTTTTTT
-	TRBV2	TRBJ1-5	-	CASRTGTNLGPQHF	TGTGCCAGCAGGACCGGGACTAATCTTGGGCCCCAGCATTTT
-	TRBV4-2	TRBJ1-5	-	CASSQGGREDSQHF	TGTGCCAGCAGCCAAGGGGGGCGCGAGGATTCCCAGCATTTT
-	TRBV27	TRBJ2-7	-	CASTTLGRDSPYEQYF	TGTGCCAGCACCACCCTGGGTCGGGACTCACCCTACGAGCAGTACTTC
-	TRBV5-1	TRBJ2-5	-	CASSYYSSTPKETQYF	TGCGCCAGCAGCTACTACTCCTCGACACCGAAAGAGACCCAGTACTTC
-	TRBV4-3	TRBJ2-4	once	CASSQASGVPGQRAKNIQYF	TGCGCCAGCAGCCAAGCTTCGGGAGTCCCGGGACAAAGAGCCAAAAACATTCAGTACTTC
-	TRBV18	TRBJ2-7	-	CASSLSGTYEQYF	TGTGCCAGCTCCCTAAGCGGAACCTACGAGCAGTACTTC
TRBD1	TRBV25-1	TRBJ2-5	-	CASSALGQGAQETQYF	TGTGCCAGCAGTGCCCTGGGACAGGGGGCCCAAGAGACCCAGTACTTC
-	TRBV4-1	TRBJ2-7	-	CASSQARVTLPGTKTYEQYF	TGCGCCAGCAGCCAAGCACGAGTTACCCTCCCCGGGACAAAAACCTACGAGCAGTACTTC
-	TRBV30	TRBJ2-4	-	CAWRADLGIQYF	TGTGCCTGGAGGGCCGACCTGGGCATTCAGTACTTC
-	TRBV4-3	TRBJ1-6	-	CASSHPAGAGSSYNSPLHF	TGCGCCAGCAGCCACCCCGCAGGGGCAGGGAGCTCCTATAATTCACCCCTCCACTTT
-	TRBV29-1	TRBJ1-1	once	CSVVGSEAFF	TGCAGCGTTGTAGGGTCTGAAGCTTTCTTT
TRBD1	TRBV30	TRBJ2-3	-	CAWKGPGQARDTQYF	TGTGCCTGGAAAGGGCCGGGACAGGCTCGAGATACGCAGTATTTT
-	TRBV15	TRBJ1-1	-	CATRLRTGNTEAFF	TGTGCCACCAGATTACGAACGGGGAACACTGAAGCTTTCTTT
TRBD1	TRBV30	TRBJ1-2	-	CAWSRRDRGHHGYTF	TGTGCCTGGAGTCGTCGGGACAGGGGGCATCATGGCTACACCTTC
-	TRBV9	TRBJ1-4	-	CASGGTNEKLFF	TGTGCCAGCGGGGGAACTAATGAAAAACTGTTTTTT
-	TRBV29-1	TRBJ2-7	-	CSVGQVDYEQYF	TGCAGCGTTGGTCAGGTCGACTACGAGCAGTACTTC
TRBD2	TRBV5-1	TRBJ2-3	few	CASSSQRGDTDTQYF	TGCGCCAGCAGCTCTCAGCGGGGGGACACAGATACGCAGTATTTT
TRBD2	TRBV2	TRBJ2-1	-	CASSGVDSGAREQFF	TGTGCCAGCAGTGGGGTAGATAGCGGGGCCCGTGAGCAGTTCTTC
TRBD1	TRBV6-5	TRBJ1-6	-	CASTEGQYNSPLHF	TGTGCCAGCACGGAGGGACAGTATAATTCACCCCTCCACTTT
-	TRBV5-1	TRBJ2-2	-	CASSTTNTGELFF	TGCGCCAGCAGCACCACAAACACCGGGGAGCTGTTTTTT
-	TRBV30	TRBJ1-2	-	CAWSVITGSHGYTF	TGTGCCTGGAGTGTAATTACAGGGAGCCATGGCTACACCTTC
-	TRBV9	TRBJ2-2	-	CASKTSQDFTGELFF	TGTGCCAGCAAAACGAGCCAGGACTTCACCGGGGAGCTGTTTTTT
-	TRBV30	TRBJ1-1	-	CASNPTGPLNTEAFF	TGTGCCTCAAACCCTACAGGACCGTTGAACACTGAAGCTTTCTTT
-	TRBV7-9	TRBJ1-6	few	CASSLSGRGHYNSPLHF	TGTGCCAGCAGCTTATCGGGACGAGGCCACTATAATTCACCCCTCCACTTT
-	TRBV7-9	TRBJ2-1	few	CAGSIADEQFF	TGTGCAGGCTCAATAGCGGATGAGCAGTTCTTC
TRBD1	TRBV9	TRBJ2-2	-	CASSKGDRDYGGELFF	TGTGCCAGCAGTAAAGGGGACAGGGATTACGGCGGGGAGCTGTTTTTT
-	TRBV7-2	TRBJ1-1	once	CASTIAREAFF	TGTGCCAGCACCATCGCCCGGGAAGCTTTCTTT
-	TRBV30	TRBJ2-4	-	CAWSTELGISRAKNIQYF	TGTGCCTGGAGCACCGAACTAGGGATCTCCAGGGCCAAAAACATTCAGTACTTC
-	TRBV7-6	TRBJ1-2	-	CASSLGAEYGYTF	TGTGCCAGCAGCTTAGGCGCAGAGTATGGCTACACCTTC
-	TRBV6-6	TRBJ1-1	few	CASSFKLMNTEAFF	TGTGCCAGCAGTTTTAAGCTGATGAACACTGAAGCTTTCTTT
TRBD2	TRBV2	TRBJ2-3	few	CASSEGAGGQLQYF	TGTGCCAGCAGTGAAGGTGCGGGGGGGCAGTTACAGTATTTT